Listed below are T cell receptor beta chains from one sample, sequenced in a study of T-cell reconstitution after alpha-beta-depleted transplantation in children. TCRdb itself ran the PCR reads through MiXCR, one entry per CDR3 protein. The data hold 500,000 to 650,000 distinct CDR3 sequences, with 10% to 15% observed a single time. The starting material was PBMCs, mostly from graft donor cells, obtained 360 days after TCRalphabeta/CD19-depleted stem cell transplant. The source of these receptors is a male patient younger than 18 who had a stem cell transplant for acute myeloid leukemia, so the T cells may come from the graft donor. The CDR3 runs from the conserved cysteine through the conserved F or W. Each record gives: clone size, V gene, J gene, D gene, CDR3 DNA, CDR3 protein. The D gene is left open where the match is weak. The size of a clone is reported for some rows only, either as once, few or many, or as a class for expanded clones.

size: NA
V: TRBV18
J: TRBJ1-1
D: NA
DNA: TGTGCCAGCTCACCATTCGACAGGCCTGAAGCTTTCTTT
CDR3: CASSPFDRPEAFF

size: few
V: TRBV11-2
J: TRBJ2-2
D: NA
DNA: TGTGCCAGCAGCCCTCAGGGGATACTTTCCGGGGAGCTGTTTTTT
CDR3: CASSPQGILSGELFF

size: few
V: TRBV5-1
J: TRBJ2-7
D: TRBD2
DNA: TGCGCCAGCAGCTTCCTAGCGGGAGACCACGAGCAGTACTTC
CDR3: CASSFLAGDHEQYF

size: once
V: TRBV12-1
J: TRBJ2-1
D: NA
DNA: TGTGCCAGCAGCTTTCGGGGACTAGCGGGAGTAGATGAGCAGTTCTTC
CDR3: CASSFRGLAGVDEQFF

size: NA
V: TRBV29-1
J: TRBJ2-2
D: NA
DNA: TGCAGCGTTGTACCAGGGCCGAACACCGGGGAGCTGTTTTTT
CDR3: CSVVPGPNTGELFF

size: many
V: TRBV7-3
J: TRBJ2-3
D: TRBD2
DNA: TGTGCCAGCAGCTCGAATCCGGGACTAGGCACAGATACGCAGTATTTT
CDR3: CASSSNPGLGTDTQYF

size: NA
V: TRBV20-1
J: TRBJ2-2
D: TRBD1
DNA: TGCAGTGCTCCAAACGACAGGGCTTGGGGCACCGGGGAGCTGTTTTTT
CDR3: CSAPNDRAWGTGELFF

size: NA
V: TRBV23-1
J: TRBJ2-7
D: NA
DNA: TGCGCCAGCGATGGTGAGCAGTACTTC
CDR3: CASDGEQYF

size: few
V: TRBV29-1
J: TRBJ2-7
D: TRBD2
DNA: TGCAGCGTTGAAGTGGTTAGCGGGACTACGAAGCAGTACTTC
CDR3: CSVEVVSGTTKQYF

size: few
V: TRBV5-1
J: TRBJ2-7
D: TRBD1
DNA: TGCGCCAGCAGCTGGATGACAGGGAGTACCTACGAGCAGTACTTC
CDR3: CASSWMTGSTYEQYF

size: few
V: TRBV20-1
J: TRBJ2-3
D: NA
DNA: TGCAGTGCTAAACCGCCGGGACCAAAGCAGTATTTT
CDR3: CSAKPPGPKQYF

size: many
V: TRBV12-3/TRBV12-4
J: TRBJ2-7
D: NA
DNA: TGTGCCAGCATCTTTCGCGGCGAGCAGTACTTC
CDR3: CASIFRGEQYF

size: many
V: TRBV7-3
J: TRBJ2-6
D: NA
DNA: TGTGCCAGCAGCTTTCGACGCTCCTCATCTGGGGCCAACGTCCTGACTTTC
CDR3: CASSFRRSSSGANVLTF

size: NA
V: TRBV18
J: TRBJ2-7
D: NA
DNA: TGTGCCAGCTCACCGGCCCGGGCTCATAGGGAGCAGTACTTC
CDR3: CASSPARAHREQYF

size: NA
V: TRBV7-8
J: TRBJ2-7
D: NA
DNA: TGTGCCAGCGGGATCCGGTCCAGCTACGAGCAGTACTTC
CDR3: CASGIRSSYEQYF

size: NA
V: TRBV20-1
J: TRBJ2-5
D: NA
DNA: TGCAGTGCACACGACTGGCGGCGGGAGACCCAGTACTTC
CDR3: CSAHDWRRETQYF

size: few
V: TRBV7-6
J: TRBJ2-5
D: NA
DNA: TGTGCCAGCAGCTTAGCCCAGGGGACGCAAGAGACCCAGTACTTC
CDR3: CASSLAQGTQETQYF

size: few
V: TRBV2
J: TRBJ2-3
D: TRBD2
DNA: TGTGCCAGCAACCCGGGACTAGCGGGGATCACAGATACGCAGTATTTT
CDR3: CASNPGLAGITDTQYF

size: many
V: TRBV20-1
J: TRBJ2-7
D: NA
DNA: TGCAGTGCTAGAGATGACCACCTCCTAGGCTACCCCTACGAGCAGTACTTC
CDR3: CSARDDHLLGYPYEQYF

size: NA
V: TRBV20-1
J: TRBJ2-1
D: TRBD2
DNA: TGCTGTGCTAGCGGCCCCCGCGGGACTAGCGGGAGATTGCCCTACAATGAGCAGTTCTTC
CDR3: CCASGPRGTSGRLPYNEQFF

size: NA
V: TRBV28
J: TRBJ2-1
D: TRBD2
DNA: TGTGCCAGCAGTCCCAGGAGGGGGACTAGCGGGTTGAGCTCCTACAATGAGCAGTTCTTC
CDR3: CASSPRRGTSGLSSYNEQFF

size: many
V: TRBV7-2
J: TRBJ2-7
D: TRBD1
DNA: TGTGCCAGCAGCCCATATGTGGGGACAGGGGGCAACGAGCAGTACTTC
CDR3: CASSPYVGTGGNEQYF

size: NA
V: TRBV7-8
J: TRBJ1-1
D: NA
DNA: TGTGCCAGCAGCCAAGTCGGACTGAACACTGAAGCTTTCTTT
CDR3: CASSQVGLNTEAFF

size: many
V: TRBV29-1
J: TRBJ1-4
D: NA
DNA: TGCAGCGTTGGCAATAGGCGGGCTAATGAAAAACTGTTTTTT
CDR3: CSVGNRRANEKLFF

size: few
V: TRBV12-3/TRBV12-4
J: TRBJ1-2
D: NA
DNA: TGTGCCAGCAGTTTGTTCATAGGCGGGGGCTTATTCTATGGCTACACCTTC
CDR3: CASSLFIGGGLFYGYTF

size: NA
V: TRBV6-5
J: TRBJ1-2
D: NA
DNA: TGTGCCAGCATTCTCGCCCCGGGACTGCCCGATGGCTACACCTTC
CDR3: CASILAPGLPDGYTF

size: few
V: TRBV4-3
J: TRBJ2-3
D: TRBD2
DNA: TGCGCCAGCAGCCAACTAGCGGGAGGAGTAACAGATACGCAGTATTTT
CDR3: CASSQLAGGVTDTQYF

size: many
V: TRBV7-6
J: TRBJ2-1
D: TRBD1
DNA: TGTGCCAGCAGCTCCACCGGGACAGGCTCCTACAATGAGCAGTTCTTC
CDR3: CASSSTGTGSYNEQFF

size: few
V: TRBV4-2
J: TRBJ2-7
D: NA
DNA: TGTGCCAGCAGCCAATACCCCCCGGACAGCCTCCTTCACGAGCAGTACTTC
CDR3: CASSQYPPDSLLHEQYF

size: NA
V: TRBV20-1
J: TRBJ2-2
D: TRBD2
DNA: TGCAGTGCTAGAGGCCGAGACCCTAGCGGGAGCCACACCGGGGAGCTGTTTTTT
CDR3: CSARGRDPSGSHTGELFF

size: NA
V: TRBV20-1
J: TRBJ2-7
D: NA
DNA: TGCAGTGCTAGTTTACTCAGATCCTACGAGCAGTACTTC
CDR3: CSASLLRSYEQYF

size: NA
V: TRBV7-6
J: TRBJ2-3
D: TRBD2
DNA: TGTGCCAGCAGCTTAAGGGGGACTAGCGGGAGAGATACGCAGTATTTT
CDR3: CASSLRGTSGRDTQYF

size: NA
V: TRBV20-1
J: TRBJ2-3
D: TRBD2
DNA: TGCAGTGCCGTGAAGCGGGGCCCCAGTCGGGATACGCAGTATTTT
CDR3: CSAVKRGPSRDTQYF

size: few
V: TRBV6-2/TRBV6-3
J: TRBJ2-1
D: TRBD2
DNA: TGTGCCAGCAGTAACCCCGGACTAGTCTACAATGAGCAGTTCTTC
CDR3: CASSNPGLVYNEQFF

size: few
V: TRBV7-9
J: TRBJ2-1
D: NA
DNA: TGTGCCAGCAGCTTAGGGGTCATCGTCACAATTGAGCAGTTCTTC
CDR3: CASSLGVIVTIEQFF

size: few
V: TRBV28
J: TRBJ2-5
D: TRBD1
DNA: TGTGCCAGCAGTTTGCTCCCCTCCACAGGGGAGAAAGAGACCCAGTACTTC
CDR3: CASSLLPSTGEKETQYF

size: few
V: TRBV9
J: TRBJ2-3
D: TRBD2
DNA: TGTGCCAGCAGCGTAGCTGAGGCTAGCGGGAGAGTAATCACAGATACGCAGTATTTT
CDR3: CASSVAEASGRVITDTQYF

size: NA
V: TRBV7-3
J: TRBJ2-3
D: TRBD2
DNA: TGTGCCAGCAGCCCCCCGGGACTAGACCCCCACGCCAGCACAGATACGCAGTATTTT
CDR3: CASSPPGLDPHASTDTQYF

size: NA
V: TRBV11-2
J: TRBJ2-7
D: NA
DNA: TGTGCCAGCAGCACCCCGCCCGGGGCGGGGCAGGGGTTCCCCGAGCAGTACTTC
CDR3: CASSTPPGAGQGFPEQYF

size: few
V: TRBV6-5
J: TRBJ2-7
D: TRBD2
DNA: TGTGCCAGCAGTTACACTAGCGGGATGAGCTCCTACGAGCAGTACTTC
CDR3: CASSYTSGMSSYEQYF

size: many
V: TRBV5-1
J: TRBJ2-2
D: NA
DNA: TGCGCCAGCAGCTTGCCAACCCCCAGCGGAACGAACACCGGGGAGCTGTTTTTT
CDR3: CASSLPTPSGTNTGELFF

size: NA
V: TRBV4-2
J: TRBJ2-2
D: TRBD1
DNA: TGTGCCAGCAGCCGCGGGACAGGGGGCGGAGTAGCAGGGGCCGGGGAGCTGTTTTTT
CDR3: CASSRGTGGGVAGAGELFF

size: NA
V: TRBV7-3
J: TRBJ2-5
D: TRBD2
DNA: TGTGCCAGCAGCTTAACGGGGACTAGACGGGGTGTGGAGACCCAGTACTTC
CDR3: CASSLTGTRRGVETQYF

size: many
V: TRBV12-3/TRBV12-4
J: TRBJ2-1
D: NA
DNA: TGTGCCAGCTGGAGAGGTTACAATGAGCAGTTCTTC
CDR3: CASWRGYNEQFF

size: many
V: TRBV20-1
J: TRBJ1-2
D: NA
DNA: TGCAGTGCCCCCGCGGGCAGCTACTATGGCTACACCTTC
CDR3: CSAPAGSYYGYTF

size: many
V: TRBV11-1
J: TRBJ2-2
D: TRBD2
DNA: TGTGCCAGCAGCTTAGAAAAGGGACTAGCGGGTCCGAACACCGGGGAGCTGTTTTTT
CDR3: CASSLEKGLAGPNTGELFF

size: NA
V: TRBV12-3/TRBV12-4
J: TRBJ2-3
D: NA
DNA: TGTGCCAGCAGTGTGACAGCCCGCACAGATACGCAGTATTTT
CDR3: CASSVTARTDTQYF

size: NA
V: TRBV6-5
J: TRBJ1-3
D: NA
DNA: TGTGCCAGCAGTTGGGGTAGGGTGGCTGGAAACACCATATATTTT
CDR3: CASSWGRVAGNTIYF

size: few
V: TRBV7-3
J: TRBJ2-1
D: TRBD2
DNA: TGTGCCAGCAGCCCGCTAGCGGGTTCATTTGGGAATGAGCAGTTCTTC
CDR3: CASSPLAGSFGNEQFF

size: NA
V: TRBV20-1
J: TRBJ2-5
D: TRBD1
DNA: TGCAGTCGAGAGGGGGCTACACAAGAGACCCAGTACTTC
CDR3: CSREGATQETQYF

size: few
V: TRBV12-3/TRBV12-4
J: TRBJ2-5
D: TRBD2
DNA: TGTGCCAGCAGTACCGGGACTAGCGGTCCAGAGACCCAGTACTTC
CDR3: CASSTGTSGPETQYF

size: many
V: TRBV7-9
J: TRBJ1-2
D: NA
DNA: TGTGCCAGCGGAACAGCCGGGAGGTTCTATGGCTACACCTTC
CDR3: CASGTAGRFYGYTF

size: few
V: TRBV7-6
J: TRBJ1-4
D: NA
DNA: TGTGCCAGCAGACGGGACACCTCAACTAATGAAAAACTGTTTTTT
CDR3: CASRRDTSTNEKLFF